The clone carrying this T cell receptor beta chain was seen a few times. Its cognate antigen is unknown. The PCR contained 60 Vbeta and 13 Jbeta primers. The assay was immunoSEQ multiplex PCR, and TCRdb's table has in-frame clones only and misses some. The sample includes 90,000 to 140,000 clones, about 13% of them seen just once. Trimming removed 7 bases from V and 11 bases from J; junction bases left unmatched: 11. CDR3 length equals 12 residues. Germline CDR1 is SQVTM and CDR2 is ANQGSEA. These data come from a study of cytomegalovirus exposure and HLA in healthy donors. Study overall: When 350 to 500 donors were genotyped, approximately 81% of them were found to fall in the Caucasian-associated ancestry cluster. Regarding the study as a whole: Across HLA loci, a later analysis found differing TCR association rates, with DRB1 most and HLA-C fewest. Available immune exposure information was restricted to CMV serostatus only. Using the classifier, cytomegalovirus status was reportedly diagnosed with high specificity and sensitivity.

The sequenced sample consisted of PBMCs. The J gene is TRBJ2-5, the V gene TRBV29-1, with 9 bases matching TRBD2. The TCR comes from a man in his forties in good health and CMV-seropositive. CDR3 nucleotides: TGCAGCGGATCTAGCGGGGCGGGGGAGCAGTACTTC. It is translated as CSGSSGAGEQYF.